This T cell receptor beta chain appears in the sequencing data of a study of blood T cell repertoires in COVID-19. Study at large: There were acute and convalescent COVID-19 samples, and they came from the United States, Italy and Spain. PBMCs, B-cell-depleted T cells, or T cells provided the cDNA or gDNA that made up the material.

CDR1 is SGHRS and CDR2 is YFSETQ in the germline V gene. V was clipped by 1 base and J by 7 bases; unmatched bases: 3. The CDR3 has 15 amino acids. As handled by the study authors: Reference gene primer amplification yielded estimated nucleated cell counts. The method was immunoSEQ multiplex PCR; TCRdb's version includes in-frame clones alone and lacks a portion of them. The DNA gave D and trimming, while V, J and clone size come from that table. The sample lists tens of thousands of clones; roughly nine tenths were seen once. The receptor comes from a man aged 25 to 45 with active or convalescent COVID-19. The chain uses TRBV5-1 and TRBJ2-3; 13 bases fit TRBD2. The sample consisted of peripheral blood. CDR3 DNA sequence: TGCGCCAGCAGCTTGCAACTAGCGGGAGGGAATACGCAGTATTTT. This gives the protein CASSLQLAGGNTQYF.